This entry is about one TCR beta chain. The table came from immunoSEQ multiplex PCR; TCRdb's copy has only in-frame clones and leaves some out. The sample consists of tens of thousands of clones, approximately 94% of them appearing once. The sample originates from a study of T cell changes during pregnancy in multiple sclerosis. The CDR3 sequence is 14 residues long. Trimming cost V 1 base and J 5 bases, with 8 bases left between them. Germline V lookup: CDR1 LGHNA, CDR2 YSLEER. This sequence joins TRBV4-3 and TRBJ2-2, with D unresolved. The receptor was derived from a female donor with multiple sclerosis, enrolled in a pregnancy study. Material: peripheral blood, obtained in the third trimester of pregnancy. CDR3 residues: CASSQGINTGELFF. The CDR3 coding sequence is TGCGCCAGCAGCCAAGGTATTAATACCGGGGAGCTGTTTTTT.